This T cell receptor (beta chain) was documented in a study of PD-1 blockade in mismatch repair-deficient tumors (dated by TCRdb to 2016 to 2017). For the wider study: The trial enrolled fewer than 90 consecutive patients with some twelve mismatch repair-deficient cancer types between September 2013 and 2016, all previously treated and progressing. Tumor-associated T cell clones in the peripheral blood of patients responding to PD-1 blockade were tracked using deep sequencing of TCR CDR3 regions.

Points on this clone: This receptor's antigen is unknown. The record has no base qualities; no much larger clone is one base away.

The germline V gene encodes CDR1 SGHAT and CDR2 FQNNGV. Trimming takes 1 base from V and 1 base from J, and the germline ends sit 7 bases apart. The CDR3, cysteine through phenylalanine, is 14 amino acids long. Of all the DNA, just the CDR3 is kept, 42 bases in frame from base 1. Study-level results and caveats: Tumor-resident clones, often undetectable in blood before treatment, expanded rapidly after pembrolizumab and then contracted, generally before radiologic responses.

The library was generated by the immunoSEQ multiplex PCR assay. TCRdb re-hosts the immuneACCESS table, in-frame sequences only. Its copies lack some clones; in the studies checked, an unresolved V gene accounts for under half of them, and the cause for the rest is not known. The sample table holds 100,000 to 150,000 clones, of which around 83% were seen once. Approximately 15% of the sample rests with the top ten. Mismatch repair deficiency was established in every enrolled patient by polymerase chain reaction or immunohistochemistry. A few patients who responded to pembrolizumab therapy underwent TCR sequencing. The phase II trial prospectively evaluated PD-1 blockade with pembrolizumab in advanced mismatch repair-deficient cancers, independent of tissue of origin. Serial peripheral blood T cell samples were collected before and at multiple times after starting PD-1 blockade. The timing of each blood sample was reported as weeks after the first dose of pembrolizumab.

Material: peripheral blood, obtained 44 weeks after starting pembrolizumab. The sequence links TRBV11-2 to TRBJ1-1; no D gene can be assigned with confidence. The sequence was obtained from an adult with mismatch repair-deficient cancer. The nucleotides read TGTGCCAGCAGCTTAGTGCCCGCGAACACTGAAGCTTTCTTT. This yields the protein CASSLVPANTEAFF.